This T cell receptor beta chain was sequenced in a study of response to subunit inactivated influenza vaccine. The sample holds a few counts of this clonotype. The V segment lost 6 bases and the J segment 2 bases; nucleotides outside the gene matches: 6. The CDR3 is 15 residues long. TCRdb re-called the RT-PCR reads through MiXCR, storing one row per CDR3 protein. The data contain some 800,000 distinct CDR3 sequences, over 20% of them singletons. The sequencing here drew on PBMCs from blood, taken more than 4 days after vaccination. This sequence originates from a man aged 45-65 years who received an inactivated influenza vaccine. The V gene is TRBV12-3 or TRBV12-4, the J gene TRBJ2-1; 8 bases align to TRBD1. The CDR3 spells CASRKDRAPYNEQFF. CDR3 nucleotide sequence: TGTGCCAGCAGGAAGGACAGGGCCCCCTACAATGAGCAGTTCTTC.